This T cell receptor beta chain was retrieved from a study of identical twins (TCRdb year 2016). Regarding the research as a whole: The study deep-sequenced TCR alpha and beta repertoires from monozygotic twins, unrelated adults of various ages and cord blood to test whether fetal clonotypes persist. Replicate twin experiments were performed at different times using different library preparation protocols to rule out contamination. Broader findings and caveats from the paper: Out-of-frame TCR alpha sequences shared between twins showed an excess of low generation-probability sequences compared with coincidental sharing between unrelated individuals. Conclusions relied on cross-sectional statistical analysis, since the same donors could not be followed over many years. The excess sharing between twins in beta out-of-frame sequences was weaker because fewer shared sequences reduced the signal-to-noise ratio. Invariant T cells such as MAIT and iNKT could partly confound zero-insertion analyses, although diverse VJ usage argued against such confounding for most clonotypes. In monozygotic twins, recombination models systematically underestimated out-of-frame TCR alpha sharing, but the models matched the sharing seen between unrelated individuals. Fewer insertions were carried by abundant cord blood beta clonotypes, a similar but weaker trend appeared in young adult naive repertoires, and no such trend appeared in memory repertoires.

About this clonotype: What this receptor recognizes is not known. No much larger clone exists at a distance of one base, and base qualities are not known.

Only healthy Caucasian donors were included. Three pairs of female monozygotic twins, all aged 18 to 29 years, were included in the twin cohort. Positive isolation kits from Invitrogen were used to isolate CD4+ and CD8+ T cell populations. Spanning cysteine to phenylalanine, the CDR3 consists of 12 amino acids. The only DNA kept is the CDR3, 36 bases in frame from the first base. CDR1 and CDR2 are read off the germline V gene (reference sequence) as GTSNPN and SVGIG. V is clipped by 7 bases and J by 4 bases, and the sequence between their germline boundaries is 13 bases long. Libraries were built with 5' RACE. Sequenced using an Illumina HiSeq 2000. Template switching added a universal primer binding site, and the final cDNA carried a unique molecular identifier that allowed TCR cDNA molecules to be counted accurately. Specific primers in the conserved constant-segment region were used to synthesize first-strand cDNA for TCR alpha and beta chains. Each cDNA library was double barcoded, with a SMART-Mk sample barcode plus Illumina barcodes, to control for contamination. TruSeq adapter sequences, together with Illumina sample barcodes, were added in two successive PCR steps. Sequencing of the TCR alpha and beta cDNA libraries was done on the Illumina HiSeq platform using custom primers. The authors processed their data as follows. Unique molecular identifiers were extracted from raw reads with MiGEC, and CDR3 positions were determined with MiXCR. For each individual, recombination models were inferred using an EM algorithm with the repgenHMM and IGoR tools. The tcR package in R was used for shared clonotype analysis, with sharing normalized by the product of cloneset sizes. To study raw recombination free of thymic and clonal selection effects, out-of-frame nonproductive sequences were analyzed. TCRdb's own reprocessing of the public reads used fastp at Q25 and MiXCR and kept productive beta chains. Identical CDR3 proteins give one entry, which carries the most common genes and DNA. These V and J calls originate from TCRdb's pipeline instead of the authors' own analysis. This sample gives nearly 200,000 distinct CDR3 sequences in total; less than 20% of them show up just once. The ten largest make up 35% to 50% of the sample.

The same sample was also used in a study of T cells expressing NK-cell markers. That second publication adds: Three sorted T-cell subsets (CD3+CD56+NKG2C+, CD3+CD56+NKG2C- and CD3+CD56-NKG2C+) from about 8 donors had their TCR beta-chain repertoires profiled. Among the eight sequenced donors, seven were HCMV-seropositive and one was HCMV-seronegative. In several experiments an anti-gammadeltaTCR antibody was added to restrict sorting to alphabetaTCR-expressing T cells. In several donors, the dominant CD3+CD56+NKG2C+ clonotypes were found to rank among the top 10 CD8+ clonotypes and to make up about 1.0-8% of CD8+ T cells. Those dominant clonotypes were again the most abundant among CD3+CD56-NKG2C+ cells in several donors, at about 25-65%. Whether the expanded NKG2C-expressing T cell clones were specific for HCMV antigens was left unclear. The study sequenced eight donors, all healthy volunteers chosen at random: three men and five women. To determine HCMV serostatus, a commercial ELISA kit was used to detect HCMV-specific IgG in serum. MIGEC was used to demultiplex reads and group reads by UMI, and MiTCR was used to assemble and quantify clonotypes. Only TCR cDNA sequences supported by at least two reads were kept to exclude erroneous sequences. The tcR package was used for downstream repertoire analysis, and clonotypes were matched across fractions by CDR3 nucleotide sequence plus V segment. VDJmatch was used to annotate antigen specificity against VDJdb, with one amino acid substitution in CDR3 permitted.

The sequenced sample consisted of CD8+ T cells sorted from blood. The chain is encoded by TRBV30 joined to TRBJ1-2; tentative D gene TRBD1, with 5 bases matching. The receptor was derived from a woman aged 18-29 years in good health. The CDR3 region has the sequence CASTGTRYGYTF. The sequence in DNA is TGTGCCTCAACCGGGACTCGCTATGGCTACACCTTC.